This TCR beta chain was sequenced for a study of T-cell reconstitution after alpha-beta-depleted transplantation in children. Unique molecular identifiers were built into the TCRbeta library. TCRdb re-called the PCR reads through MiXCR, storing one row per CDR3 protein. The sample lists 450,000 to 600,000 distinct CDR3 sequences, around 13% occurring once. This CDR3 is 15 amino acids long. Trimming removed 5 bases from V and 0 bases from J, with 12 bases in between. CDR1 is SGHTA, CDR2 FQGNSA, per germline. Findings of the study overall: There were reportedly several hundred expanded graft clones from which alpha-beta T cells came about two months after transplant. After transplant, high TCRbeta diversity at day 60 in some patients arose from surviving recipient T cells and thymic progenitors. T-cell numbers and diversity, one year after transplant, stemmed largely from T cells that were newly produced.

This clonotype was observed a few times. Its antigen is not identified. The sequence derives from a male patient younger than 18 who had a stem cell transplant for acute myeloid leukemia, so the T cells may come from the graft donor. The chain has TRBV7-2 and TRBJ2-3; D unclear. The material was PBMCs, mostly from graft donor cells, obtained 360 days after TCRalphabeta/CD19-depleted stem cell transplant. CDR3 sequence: CASSPEASSTDTQYF. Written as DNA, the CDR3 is TGTGCCAGCAGCCCCGAGGCGTCCAGCACAGATACGCAGTATTTT.